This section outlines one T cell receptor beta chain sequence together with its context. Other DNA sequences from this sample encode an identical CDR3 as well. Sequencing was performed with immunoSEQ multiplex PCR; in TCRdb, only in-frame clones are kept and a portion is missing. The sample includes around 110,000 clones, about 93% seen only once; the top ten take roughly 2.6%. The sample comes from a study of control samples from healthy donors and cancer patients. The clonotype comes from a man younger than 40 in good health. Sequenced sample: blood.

CDR3 sequence: CASSFREETEAFF. DNA for the CDR3: TGTGCCAGCAGTTTTAGGGAGGAGACTGAAGCTTTCTTT. The J gene is TRBJ1-1, the V gene TRBV27; D not resolved. CDR3 length: 13 residues. Germline values: CDR1 MNHEY, CDR2 SMNVEV (reference sequence). Between the trimmed V and J ends, which lost 3 bases and 5 bases, there was a span of 10 bases.